Listed below are T cell receptor beta chains from one sample, sequenced in a study of beta chain features in type 1 diabetes. TCRdb's copy holds only in-frame clones and misses some; the assay was immunoSEQ multiplex PCR. The profile shows hundreds of thousands of clones, more than 65% of them singletons. Sequencing used naive CD4+ T cells from blood. Receptor source: a man aged 25-45 years in good health. Both conserved end residues are part of each CDR3.

>12|TRBV29-1
CSGGQRNTEAFF
>14|TRBV6-5
CASSYSGQVYGYTF
>13|TRBV30
CAWSEDGQGEAFF
>11|TRBV30
CAWSVFETQYF
>16|TRBV13
CASSSTWEGPSYEQYF
>12|TRBV7-9
CASSLLEETQYF
>15|TRBV30
CAWSEEATFKNIQYF
>15|TRBV13
CASSGSGRSTDTQYF
>13|TRBV15
CATSGKTDTEAFF
>13|TRBV30
CAWKGADGNTIYF
>11|TRBV20-1
CSARTSDTTYF
>15|TRBV9
CASSNRDRGRETQYF
>11|TRBV19
CASRGADTQYF
>14|TRBV4-3
CASSQEGTSLEQFF
>15|TRBV4-3
CASSQDGGAKNIQYF
>11|TRBV20-1
CSARPGYGYTF
>17|TRBV11-2
CASSLGGMLADNYEQYF
>12|TRBV30
CAWRSGSQPQHF
>15|TRBV29-1
CSVKVLGIMNTEAFF
>11|TRBV13
CASSSNYEQYF
>12|TRBV30
CAWRDSGNTIYF
>13|TRBV29-1
CSVARDPGETQYF